The present T cell receptor (beta chain) was sequenced within a study of blood T cells in healthy people across ages. A second 7 to 11 cycle PCR used barcoded and J-beta primers. TCRdb itself ran the 5' RACE reads through MiXCR, one entry per CDR3 protein. Counted here are fewer than 2 million distinct CDR3 sequences, 39% occurring once; the ten biggest clones make up 20% to 25%. Note on this clonotype: The junction departs from germline at one end; a sequencing error may be responsible.

The germline gives CDR1 SGHRS, CDR2 YFSETQ. The CDR3 sequence is 14 residues long. Every donor contributed around 10 milliliters of peripheral blood by blood draw. Sequenced: blood. The TCR comes from a human donor in good health. The chain recombines TRBV5-1 with TRBJ2-5; D perhaps matches TRBD2 (5 bases). In nucleotides, the CDR3 is TGCGCCGGCAGCTTCTTAGGGCAGCGGGAGACCCAGTACTTC. Translated: CAGSFLGQRETQYF.